This T cell receptor beta chain was captured by sequencing in a study of CD8 T cells in ankylosing spondylitis. A single record per CDR3 protein comes from TCRdb applying MiXCR to the 5' RACE reads. This sample has about 340,000 distinct CDR3 sequences, with roughly 14% found just once. Findings and caveats of the study: There were earlier reports of some motif variants in reactive arthritis synovial fluid and blood.

Germline trimming cut 4 bases from V and 1 base from J; bases unmatched to any gene: 13. CDR1 and CDR2 from the germline V gene are MGHRA and YSYEKL. The CDR3 totals 20 residues. Comments on this clonotype: Its antigen remains unidentified.

The chain employs TRBV4-1 and TRBJ2-4, with 13 bases aligning to TRBD2. This TCR came from a male donor with ankylosing spondylitis or in good health (not recorded which). Sequencing used blood, either unsorted or a sorted T cell fraction (not recorded which). CDR3 in amino acids: CASSPRELAGGRGAKNIQYF. The CDR3 bases are TGCGCCAGCAGCCCGAGGGAACTAGCGGGAGGGCGGGGGGCCAAAAACATTCAGTACTTC.